A selection of T cell receptor beta chains follows, all from one sample in a study of cytomegalovirus exposure and HLA in healthy donors. Method: immunoSEQ multiplex PCR; TCRdb's copy keeps in-frame clones and lacks some. The sample includes 25,000 to 35,000 clones, 85% to 90% seen only once; the top ten take around 3%. Sequences were obtained from PBMCs. The receptors were gathered from a boy younger than 18 in good health and CMV-seronegative. Each CDR3 is given with its conserved first and last residue. D genes are given only for firm matches. Rows give clone size only sometimes, using once, few, many, or a class for an expanded clone.

-,-,TRBV7-6,CASSFGGGGIDEQYF
-,-,TRBV29-1,CSVGRFNEQFF
-,-,TRBV4-1,CASSQEGEGSGYTF
-,TRBD2,TRBV2,CASKWRGAYEQYF
once,TRBD1,TRBV5-1,CASSSVPGQVSEAFF
-,TRBD1,TRBV5-6,CASSRTGDIQYF
-,TRBD1,TRBV6-1,CASSEATGGPETQYF
once,TRBD1,TRBV28,CASSFQRGRNQPQHF
-,-,TRBV19,CASRELGGVGELFF
-,-,TRBV28,CASSLWGGSGYTF
-,TRBD2,TRBV10-3,CAISDRRGSYNEQFF
-,TRBD2,TRBV11-2,CASSLAASGGAYEQYF
once,-,TRBV6-1,CASSRIDRNNEQFF
-,-,TRBV5-1,CASSLLERSGYTF
-,-,TRBV19,CASSIQGTPLHF
-,TRBD1,TRBV6-6,CASSDFFGQGTDTQYF
-,-,TRBV7-6,CASSLGGGNQPQHF
-,-,TRBV2,CASSEYLMGREDYGYTF
-,TRBD2,TRBV4-3,CASSTGGGSGTQYF
-,TRBD1,TRBV10-2,CASTGGTGAEQYF
-,-,TRBV4-3,CASSQDRVYGYTF